This T cell receptor (beta chain) was sequenced in a study of T cells in localized non-small cell lung cancer. Repertoires were generated with immunoSEQ multiplex PCR, while TCRdb's copy carries only in-frame clones and drops some. Among approximately 41,000 clones, about 85% were seen once, and the ten largest hold around 7%. V shed 5 bases and J shed 0 bases, with 8 bases lying between them. CDR3 size: 14 residues. Germline lookup yields CDR1 SGHTA and CDR2 FQGTGA. This chain joins TRBV7-3 and TRBJ2-1; possibly TRBD2 for D (5 bases). The source of this sequence is a woman aged 18 to 55 with stage III lung adenocarcinoma. Sample: peripheral blood, taken before any cancer treatment. The DNA of the CDR3 is TGTGCCAGCAGCCCGGCGGGCTCCTACAATGAGCAGTTCTTC. It codes for CASSPAGSYNEQFF.